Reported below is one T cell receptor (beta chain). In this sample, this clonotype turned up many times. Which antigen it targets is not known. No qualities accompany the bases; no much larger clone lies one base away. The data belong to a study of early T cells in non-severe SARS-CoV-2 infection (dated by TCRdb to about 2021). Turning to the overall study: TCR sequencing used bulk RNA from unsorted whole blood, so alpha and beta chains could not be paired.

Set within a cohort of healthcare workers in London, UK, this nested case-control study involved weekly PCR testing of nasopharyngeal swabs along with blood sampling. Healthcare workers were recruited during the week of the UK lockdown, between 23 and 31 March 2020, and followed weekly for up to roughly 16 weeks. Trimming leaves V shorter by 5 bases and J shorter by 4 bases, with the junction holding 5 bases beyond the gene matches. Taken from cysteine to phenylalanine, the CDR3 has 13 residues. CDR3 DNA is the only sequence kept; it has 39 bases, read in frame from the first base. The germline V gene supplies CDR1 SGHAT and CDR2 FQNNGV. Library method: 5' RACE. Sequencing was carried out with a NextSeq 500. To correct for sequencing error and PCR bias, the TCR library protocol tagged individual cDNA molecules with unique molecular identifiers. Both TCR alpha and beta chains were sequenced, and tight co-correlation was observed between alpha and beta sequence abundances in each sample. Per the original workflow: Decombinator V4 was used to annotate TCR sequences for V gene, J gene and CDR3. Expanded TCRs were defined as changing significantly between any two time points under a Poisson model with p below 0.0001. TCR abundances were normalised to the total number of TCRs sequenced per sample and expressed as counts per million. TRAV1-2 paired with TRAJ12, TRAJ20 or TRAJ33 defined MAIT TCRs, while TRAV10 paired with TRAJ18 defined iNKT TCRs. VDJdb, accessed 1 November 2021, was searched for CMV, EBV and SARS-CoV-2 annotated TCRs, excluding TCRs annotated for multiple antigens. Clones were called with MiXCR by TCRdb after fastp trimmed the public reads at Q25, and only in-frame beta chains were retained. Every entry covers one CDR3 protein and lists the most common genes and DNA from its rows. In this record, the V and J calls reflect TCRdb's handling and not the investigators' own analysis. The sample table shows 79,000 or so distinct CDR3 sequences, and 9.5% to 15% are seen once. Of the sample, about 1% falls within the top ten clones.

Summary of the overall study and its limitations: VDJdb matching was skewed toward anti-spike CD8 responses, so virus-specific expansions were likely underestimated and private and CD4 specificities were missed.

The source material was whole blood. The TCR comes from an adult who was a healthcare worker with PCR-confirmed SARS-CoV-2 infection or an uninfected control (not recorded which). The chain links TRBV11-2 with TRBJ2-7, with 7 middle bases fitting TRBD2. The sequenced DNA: TGTGCCAGCAGCCCCCGGCGGGGGTACGAGCAGTACTTC. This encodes CASSPRRGYEQYF.